This T cell receptor (beta chain) appears in the sequencing data of a study of cytomegalovirus exposure and HLA in healthy donors. Overall study findings and caveats: TCR beta sequences numbering more than 15,000 were associated with HLA alleles at 0.05 false discovery rate in a later analysis. Presence/absence comparisons presumed near-even sequencing depth among donors.

Germline CDR1 SGHAT, CDR2 FQNNGV. Trimming cost V 5 bases and J 7 bases, with 18 bases left between them. The CDR3 has 15 amino acids. The study ran its PCR with 60 Vbeta and 13 Jbeta primers. This table comes from immunoSEQ multiplex PCR, and its TCRdb copy is limited to in-frame clones, with some not included. Its clone listing holds 150,000 or so clones. On this clone: As yet, its antigen is unknown.

Sequenced input: PBMCs. The receptor comes from a woman aged 55-70 years in good health and CMV-seronegative. The V call is TRBV11-2, the J call TRBJ1-3; D is perhaps TRBD1 (5 bases). In DNA, the CDR3 is TGTGCCAGCAGCCGAGAACGGGACTATGGGAACACCATATATTTT. Residues: CASSRERDYGNTIYF.